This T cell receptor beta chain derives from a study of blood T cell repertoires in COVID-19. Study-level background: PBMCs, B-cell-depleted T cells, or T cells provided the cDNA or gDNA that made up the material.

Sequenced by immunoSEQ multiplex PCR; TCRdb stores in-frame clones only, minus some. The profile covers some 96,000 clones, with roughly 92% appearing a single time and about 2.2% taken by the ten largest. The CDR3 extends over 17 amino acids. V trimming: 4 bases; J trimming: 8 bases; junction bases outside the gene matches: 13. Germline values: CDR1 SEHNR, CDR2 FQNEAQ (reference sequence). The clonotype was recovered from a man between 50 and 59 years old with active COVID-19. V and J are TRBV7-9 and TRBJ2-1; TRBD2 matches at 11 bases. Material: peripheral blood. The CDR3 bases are TGTGCCAGCAGCTCCCTGTTAGCGGGAGGGCCCGAGGATGAGCAGTTCTTC. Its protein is CASSSLLAGGPEDEQFF.